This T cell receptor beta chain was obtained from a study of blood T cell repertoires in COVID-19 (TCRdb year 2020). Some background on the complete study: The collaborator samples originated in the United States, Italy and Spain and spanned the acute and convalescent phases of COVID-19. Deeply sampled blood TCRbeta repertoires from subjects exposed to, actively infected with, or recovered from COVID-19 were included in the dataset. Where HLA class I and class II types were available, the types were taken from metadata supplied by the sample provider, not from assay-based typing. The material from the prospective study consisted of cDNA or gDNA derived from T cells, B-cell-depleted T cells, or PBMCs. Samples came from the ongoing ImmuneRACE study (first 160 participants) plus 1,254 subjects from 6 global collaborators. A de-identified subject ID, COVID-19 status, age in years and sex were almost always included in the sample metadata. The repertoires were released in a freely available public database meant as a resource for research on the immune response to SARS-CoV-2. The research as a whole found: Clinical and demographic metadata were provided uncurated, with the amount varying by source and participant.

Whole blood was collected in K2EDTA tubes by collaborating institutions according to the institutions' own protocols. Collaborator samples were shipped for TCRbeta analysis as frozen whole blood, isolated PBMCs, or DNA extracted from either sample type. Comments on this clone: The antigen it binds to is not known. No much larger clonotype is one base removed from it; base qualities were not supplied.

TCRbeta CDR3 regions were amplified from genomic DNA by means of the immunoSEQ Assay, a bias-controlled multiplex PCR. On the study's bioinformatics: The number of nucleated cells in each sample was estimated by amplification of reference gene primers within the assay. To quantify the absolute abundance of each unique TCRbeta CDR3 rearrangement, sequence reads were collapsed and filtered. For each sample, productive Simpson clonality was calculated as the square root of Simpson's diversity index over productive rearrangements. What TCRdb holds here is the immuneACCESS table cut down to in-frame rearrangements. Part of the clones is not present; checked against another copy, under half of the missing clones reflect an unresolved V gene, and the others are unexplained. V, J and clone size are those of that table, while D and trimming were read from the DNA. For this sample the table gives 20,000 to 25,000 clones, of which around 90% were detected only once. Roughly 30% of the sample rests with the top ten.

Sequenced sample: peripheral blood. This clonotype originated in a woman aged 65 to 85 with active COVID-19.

The nucleotides read TGCAGCGTTGAACTGGGGACAGTTCCCGGGGAGCTGTTTTTT. It codes for CSVELGTVPGELFF. Recombination joined TRBV29-1 with TRBJ2-2, and TRBD1 aligns with 7 junction nucleotides. The junction shows trimming of 2 bases on V and 6 bases on J, and the gene matches do not reach 6 bases of it. The CDR3 runs 14 amino acids, cysteine and phenylalanine included. CDR3 DNA only is kept here, 42 bases in frame from base 1. CDR1 and CDR2 are read off the germline V gene as SQVTM and ANQGSEA.